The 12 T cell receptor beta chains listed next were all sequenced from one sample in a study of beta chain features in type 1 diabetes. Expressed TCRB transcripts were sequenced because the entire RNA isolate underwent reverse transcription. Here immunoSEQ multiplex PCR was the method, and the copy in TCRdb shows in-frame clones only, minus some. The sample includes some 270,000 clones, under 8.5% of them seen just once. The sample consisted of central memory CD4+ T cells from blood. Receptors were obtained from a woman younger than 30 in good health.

The CDR3 DNA sequence: TGTGCCACCAGCAGAGATGGGGGGTCTGAGCAGTTCTTC. Residues: CATSRDGGSEQFF. J is TRBJ2-1 and V is TRBV15, with D possibly being TRBD2 (6 bases). The CDR3 has 13 amino acids. Trimming removed 0 bases from V and 9 bases from J, with 9 bases in between. CDR1 and CDR2 from the germline V gene are LNHNV and YYDKDF (reference sequence).

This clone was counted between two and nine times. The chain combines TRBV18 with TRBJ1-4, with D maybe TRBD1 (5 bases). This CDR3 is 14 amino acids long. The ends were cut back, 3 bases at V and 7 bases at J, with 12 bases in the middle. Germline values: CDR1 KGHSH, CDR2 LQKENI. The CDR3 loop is CASSPGAVFEKLFF. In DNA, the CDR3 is TGTGCCAGCTCACCCGGGGCAGTGTTTGAAAAACTGTTTTTT.

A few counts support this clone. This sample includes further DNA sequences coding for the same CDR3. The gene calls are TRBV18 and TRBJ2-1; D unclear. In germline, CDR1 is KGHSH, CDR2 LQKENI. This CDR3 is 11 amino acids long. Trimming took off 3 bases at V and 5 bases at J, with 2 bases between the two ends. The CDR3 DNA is TGTGCCAGCTCACCCCACAATGAGCAGTTCTTC. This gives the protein CASSPHNEQFF.

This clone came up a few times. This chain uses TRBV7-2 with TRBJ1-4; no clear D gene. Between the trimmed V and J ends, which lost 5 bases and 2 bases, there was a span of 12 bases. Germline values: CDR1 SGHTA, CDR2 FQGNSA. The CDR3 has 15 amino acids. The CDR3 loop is CASSPRTVTNEKLFF. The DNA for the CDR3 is TGTGCCAGCAGCCCCCGGACCGTCACTAATGAAAAACTGTTTTTT. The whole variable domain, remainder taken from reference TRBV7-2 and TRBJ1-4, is GAGVSQSPSNKVTEKGKDVELRCDPISGHTALYWYRQSLGQGLEFLIYFQGNSAPDKSGLPSDRFSAERTGGSVSTLTIQRTQQEDSAVYLCASSPRTVTNEKLFFGSGTQLSVL.

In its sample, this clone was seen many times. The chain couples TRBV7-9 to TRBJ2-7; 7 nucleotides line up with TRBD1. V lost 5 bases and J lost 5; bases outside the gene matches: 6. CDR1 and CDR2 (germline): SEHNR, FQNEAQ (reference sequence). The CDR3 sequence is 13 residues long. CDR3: CASSRGQYNEQYF. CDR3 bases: TGTGCCAGCAGCCGGGGACAGTACAACGAGCAGTACTTC.

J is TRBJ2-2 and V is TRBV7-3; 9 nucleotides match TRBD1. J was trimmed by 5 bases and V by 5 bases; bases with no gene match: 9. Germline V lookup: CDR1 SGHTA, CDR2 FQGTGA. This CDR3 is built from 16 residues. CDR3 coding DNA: TGTGCCAGCAGCCCACGACAGGGGGTGAGGACCGGGGAGCTGTTTTTT. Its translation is CASSPRQGVRTGELFF. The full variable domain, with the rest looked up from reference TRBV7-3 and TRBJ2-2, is GAGVSQTPSNKVTEKGKYVELRCDPISGHTALYWYRQSLGQGPEFLIYFQGTGAADDSGLPNDRFFAVRPEGSVSTLKIQRTERGDSAVYLCASSPRQGVRTGELFFGEGSRLTVL.

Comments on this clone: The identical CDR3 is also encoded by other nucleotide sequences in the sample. CDR3 in DNA: TGTGCCAGCAGCTTCACGGGAGGGCAAGAGACCCAGTACTTC. This encodes CASSFTGGQETQYF. The chain employs TRBV7-2 and TRBJ2-5; 8 bases line up with TRBD2. The germline V gene has CDR1 SGHTA and CDR2 FQGNSA. The ends lost 3 bases at V and 2 bases at J; junction bases unmatched: 2. The CDR3 spans 14 residues.

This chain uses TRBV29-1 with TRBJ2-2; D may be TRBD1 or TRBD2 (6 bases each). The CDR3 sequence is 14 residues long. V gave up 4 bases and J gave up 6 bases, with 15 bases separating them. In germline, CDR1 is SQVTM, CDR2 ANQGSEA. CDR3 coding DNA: TGCAGCGTTGGCGTAGGGGGGCGCGCCGGGGAGCTGTTTTTT. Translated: CSVGVGGRAGELFF.

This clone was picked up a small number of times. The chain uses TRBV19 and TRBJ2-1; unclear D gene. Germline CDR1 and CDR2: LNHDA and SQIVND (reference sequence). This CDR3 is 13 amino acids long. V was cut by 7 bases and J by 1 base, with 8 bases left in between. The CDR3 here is CASNPGSYNEQFF. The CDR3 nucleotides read TGTGCCAGTAATCCTGGGTCCTACAATGAGCAGTTCTTC.

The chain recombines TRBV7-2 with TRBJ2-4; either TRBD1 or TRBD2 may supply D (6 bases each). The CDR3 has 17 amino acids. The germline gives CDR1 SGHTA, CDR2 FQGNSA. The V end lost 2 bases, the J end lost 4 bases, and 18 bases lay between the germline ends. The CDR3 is CASSLTVAEGGKNIQYF. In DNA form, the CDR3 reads TGTGCCAGCAGCTTAACGGTAGCTGAGGGGGGAAAAAACATTCAGTACTTC.

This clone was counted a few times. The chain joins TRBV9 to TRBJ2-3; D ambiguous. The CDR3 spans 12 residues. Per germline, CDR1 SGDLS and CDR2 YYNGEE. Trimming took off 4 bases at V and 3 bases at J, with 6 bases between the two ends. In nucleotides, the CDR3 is TGTGCCAGCAGCCCGCGGACAGATACGCAGTATTTT. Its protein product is CASSPRTDTQYF.

The CDR3 DNA sequence: TGTGCCAGCAGCTTAGCGGGACAGTCACAGTACTTC. It yields the protein CASSLAGQSQYF. The rearrangement joins TRBV7-3 to TRBJ2-4; the D gene is possibly TRBD1 (7 bases). The CDR3 loop spans 12 amino acids. V dropped 2 bases and J dropped 13 bases, with 12 bases sitting between them. Germline V lookup: CDR1 SGHTA, CDR2 FQGTGA.